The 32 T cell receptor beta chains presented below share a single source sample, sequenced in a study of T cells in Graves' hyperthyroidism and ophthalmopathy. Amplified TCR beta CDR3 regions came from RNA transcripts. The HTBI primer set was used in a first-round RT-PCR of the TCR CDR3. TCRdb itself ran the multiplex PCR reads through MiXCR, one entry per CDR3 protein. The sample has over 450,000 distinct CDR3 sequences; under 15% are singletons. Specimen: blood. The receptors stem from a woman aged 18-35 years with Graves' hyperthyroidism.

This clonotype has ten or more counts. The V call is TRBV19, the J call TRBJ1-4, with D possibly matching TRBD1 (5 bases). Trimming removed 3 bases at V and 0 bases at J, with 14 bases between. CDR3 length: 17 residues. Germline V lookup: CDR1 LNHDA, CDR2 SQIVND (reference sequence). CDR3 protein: CASSIGHSSATNEKLFF. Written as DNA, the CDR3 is TGTGCCAGTAGTATCGGACACTCGAGCGCAACTAATGAAAAACTGTTTTTT.

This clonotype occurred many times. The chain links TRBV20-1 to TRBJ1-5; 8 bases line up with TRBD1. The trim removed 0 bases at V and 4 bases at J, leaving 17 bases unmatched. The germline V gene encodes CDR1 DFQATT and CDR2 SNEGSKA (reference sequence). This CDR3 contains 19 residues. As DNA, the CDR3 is TGCAGTGCTAGAGACATACTAAGGGACAGGCCAGGGGAAAATCAGCCCCAGCATTTT. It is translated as CSARDILRDRPGENQPQHF.

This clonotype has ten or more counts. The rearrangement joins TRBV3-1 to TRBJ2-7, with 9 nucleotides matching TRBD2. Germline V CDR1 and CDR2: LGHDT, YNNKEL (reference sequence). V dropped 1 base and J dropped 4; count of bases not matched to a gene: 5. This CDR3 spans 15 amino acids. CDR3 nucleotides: TGTGCCAGCAGCCAAGCAGGTAGCGGGAGTTACGAGCAGTACTTC. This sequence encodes CASSQAGSGSYEQYF.

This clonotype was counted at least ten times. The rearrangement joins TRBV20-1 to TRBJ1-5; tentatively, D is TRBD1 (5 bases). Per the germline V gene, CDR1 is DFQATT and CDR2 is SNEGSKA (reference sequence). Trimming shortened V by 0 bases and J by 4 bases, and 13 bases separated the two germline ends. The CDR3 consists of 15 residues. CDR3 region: CSAREDGGWNQPQHF. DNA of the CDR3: TGCAGTGCTAGAGAAGATGGGGGGTGGAATCAGCCCCAGCATTTT.

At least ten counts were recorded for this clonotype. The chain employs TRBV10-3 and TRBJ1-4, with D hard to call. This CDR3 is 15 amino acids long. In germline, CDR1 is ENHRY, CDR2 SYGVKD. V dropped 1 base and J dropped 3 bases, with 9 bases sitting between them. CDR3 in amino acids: CAISEFRSSNEKLFF. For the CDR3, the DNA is TGTGCCATCAGTGAGTTCAGGAGTTCTAATGAAAAACTGTTTTTT.

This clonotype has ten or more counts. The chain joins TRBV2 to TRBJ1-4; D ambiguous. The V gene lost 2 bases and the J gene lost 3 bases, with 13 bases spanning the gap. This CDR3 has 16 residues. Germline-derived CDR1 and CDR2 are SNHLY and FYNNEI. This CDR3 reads CASSEKGPPPNEKLFF. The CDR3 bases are TGTGCCAGCAGTGAAAAGGGCCCTCCACCTAATGAAAAACTGTTTTTT. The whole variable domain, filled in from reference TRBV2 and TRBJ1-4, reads EPEVTQTPSHQVTQMGQEVILRCVPISNHLYFYWYRQILGQKVEFLVSFYNNEISEKSEIFDDQFSVERPDGSNFTLKIRSTKLEDSAMYFCASSEKGPPPNEKLFFGSGTQLSVL.

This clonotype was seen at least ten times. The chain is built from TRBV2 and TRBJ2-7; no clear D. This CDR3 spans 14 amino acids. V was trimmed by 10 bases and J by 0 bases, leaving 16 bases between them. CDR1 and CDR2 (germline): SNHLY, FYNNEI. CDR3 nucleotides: TGTGCCACCACGCCCGGGTCCCACTCCTACGAGCAGTACGTC. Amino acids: CATTPGSHSYEQYV.

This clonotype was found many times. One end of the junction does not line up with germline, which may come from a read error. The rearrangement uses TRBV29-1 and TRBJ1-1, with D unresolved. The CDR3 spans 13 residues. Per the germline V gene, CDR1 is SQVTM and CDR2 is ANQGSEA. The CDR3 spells CSVEVEAGTEAFF. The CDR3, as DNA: TGCAGCGTGGAAGTGGAGGCAGGCACTGAAGCTTTCTTT. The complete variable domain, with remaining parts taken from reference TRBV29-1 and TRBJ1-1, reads SAVISQKPSRDICQRGTSLTIQCQVDSQVTMMFWYRQQPGQSLTLIATANQGSEATYESGFVIDKFPISRPNLTFSTLTVSNMSPEDSSIYLCSVEVEAGTEAFFGQGTRLTVV.

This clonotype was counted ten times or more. CDR3 sequence reads: CASSREQANTEAFF. The CDR3 bases are TGTGCCAGCAGCCGAGAACAGGCGAACACTGAAGCTTTCTTT. V usage is TRBV3-1 and J usage is TRBJ1-1, with D maybe TRBD1 (5 bases). In germline, CDR1 is LGHDT, CDR2 YNNKEL (reference sequence). CDR3 size: 14 residues. The germline V and J ends were trimmed by 4 bases and 1 base, with 10 bases remaining between them.

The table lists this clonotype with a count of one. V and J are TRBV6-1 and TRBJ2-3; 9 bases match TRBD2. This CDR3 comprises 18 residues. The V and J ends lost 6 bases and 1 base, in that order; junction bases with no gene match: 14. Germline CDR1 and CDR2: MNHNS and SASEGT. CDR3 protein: CASSSTGTSLLGTDTQYF. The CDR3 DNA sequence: TGTGCCAGCAGCTCTACCGGGACTAGCCTGCTTGGCACAGATACGCAGTATTTT.

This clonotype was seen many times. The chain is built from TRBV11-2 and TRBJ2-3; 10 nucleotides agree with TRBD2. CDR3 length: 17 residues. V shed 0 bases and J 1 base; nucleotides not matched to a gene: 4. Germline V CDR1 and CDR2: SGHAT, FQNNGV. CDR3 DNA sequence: TGTGCCAGCAGCTTAGAGCCCGGACTAGCGGGCACAGATACGCAGTATTTT. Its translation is CASSLEPGLAGTDTQYF.

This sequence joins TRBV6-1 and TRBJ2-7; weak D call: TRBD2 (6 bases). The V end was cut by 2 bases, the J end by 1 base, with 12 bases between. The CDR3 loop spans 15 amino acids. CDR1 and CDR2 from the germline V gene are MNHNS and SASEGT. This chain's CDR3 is CASSELASISYEQYV. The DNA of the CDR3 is TGTGCCAGCAGTGAACTAGCGAGCATATCCTACGAGCAGTACGTC.

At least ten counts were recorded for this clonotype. The CDR3 loop is CATSDRNSQETQYF. CDR3 DNA sequence: TGTGCCACCAGTGACCGGAACTCCCAAGAGACCCAGTACTTC. The J gene is TRBJ2-5, the V gene TRBV24-1; D uncertain. V gave up 4 bases and J gave up 1 base, with 9 bases separating them. There are 14 residues in the CDR3. Germline CDR1 is KGHDR and CDR2 is SFDVKD.

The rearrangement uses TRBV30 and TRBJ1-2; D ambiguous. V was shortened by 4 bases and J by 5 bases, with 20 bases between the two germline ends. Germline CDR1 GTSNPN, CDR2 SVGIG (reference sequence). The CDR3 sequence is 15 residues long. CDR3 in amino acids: CAWTNPGPILYGYTF. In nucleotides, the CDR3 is TGTGCCTGGACTAACCCCGGACCGATTCTTTATGGCTACACCTTC.

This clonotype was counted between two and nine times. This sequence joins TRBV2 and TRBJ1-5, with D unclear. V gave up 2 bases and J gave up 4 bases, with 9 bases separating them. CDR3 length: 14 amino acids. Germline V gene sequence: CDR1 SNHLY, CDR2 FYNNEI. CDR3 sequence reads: CASSEWIINQPQHF. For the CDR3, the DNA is TGTGCCAGCAGTGAATGGATCATTAATCAGCCCCAGCATTTT.

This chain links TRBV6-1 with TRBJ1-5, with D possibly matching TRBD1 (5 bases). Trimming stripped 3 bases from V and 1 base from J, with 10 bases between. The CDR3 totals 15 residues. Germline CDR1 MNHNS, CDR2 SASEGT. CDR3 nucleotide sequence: TGTGCCAGCAGTGATTTGGGGCTGAGCAATCAGCCCCAGCATTTT. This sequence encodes CASSDLGLSNQPQHF.

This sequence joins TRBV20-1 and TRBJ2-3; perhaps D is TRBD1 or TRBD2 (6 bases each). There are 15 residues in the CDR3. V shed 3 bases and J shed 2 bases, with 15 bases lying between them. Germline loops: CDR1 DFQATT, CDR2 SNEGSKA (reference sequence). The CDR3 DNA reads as TGCAGTGCTAGTAGGGGGGAGTCTGCCACAGATACGCAGTATTTT. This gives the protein CSASRGESATDTQYF.

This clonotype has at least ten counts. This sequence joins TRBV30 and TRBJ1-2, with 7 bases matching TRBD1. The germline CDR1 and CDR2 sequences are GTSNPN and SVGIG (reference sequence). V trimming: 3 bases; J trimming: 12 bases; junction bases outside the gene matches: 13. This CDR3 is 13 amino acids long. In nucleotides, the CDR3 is TGTGCCTGGAGCATCGGGACAGCCTGGGTTGACACCTTC. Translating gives CAWSIGTAWVDTF.

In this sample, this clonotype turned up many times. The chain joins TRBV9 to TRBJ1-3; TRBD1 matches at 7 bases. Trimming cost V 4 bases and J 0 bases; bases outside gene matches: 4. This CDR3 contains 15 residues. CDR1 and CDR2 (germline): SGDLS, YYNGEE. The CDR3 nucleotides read TGTGCCAGCAGCCTTTACAGGGGCTCTGGAAACACCATATATTTT. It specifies CASSLYRGSGNTIYF.

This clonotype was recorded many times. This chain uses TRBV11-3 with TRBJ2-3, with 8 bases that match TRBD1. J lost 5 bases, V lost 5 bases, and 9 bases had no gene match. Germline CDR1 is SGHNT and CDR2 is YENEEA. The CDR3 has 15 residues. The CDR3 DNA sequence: TGTGCCAGCAGCCCCGGACAGGGTATGAGAGATACGCAGTATTTT. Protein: CASSPGQGMRDTQYF.

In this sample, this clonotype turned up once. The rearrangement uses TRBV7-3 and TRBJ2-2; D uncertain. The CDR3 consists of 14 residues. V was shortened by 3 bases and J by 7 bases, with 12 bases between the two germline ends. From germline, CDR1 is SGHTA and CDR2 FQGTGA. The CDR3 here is CASSFTTNDGELFF. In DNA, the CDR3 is TGTGCCAGCAGCTTTACTACCAACGACGGGGAGCTGTTTTTT.

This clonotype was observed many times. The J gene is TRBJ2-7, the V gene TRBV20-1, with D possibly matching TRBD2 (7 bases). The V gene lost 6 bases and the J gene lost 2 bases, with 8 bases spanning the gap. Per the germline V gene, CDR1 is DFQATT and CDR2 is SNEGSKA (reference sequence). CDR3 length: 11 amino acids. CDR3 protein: CSAGGPYEQYV. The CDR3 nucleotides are TGCAGTGCGGGGGGGCCCTACGAGCAGTACGTC.

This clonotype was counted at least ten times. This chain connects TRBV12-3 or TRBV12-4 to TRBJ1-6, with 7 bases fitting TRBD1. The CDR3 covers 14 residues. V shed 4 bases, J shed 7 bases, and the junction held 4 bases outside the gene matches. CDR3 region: CASSWRDSNSPLHF. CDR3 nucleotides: TGTGCCAGCAGTTGGAGGGACAGCAATTCACCCCTCCACTTT.

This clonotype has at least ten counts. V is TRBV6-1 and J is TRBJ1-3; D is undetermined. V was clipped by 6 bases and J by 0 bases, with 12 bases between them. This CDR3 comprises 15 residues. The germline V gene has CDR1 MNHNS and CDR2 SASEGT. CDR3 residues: CASRSESNSGNTIYF. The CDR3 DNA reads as TGTGCCAGCAGGTCGGAGTCGAACTCTGGAAACACCATATATTTT.

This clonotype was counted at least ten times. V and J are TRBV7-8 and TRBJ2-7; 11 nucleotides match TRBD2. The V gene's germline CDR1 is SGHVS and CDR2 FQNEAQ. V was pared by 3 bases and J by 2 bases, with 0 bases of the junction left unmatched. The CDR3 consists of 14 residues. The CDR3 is CASSLTSGTYEQYV. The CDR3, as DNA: TGTGCCAGCAGCTTGACTAGCGGGACCTACGAGCAGTACGTC.

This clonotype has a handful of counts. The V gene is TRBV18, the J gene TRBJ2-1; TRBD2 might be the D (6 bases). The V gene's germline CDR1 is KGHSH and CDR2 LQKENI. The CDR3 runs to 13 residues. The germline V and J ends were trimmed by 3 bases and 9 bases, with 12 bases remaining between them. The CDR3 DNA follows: TGTGCCAGCTCACCGGGCGGGAAGGGTGAGCAGTTCTTC. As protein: CASSPGGKGEQFF.

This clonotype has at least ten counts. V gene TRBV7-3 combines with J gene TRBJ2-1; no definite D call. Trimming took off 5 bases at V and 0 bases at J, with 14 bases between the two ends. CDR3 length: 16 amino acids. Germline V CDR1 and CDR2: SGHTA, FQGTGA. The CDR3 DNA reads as TGTGCCAGCAGCAGGATAGGACGCCTCTCCTACAATGAGCAGTTCTTC. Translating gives CASSRIGRLSYNEQFF. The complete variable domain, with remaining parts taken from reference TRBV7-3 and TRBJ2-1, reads GAGVSQTPSNKVTEKGKYVELRCDPISGHTALYWYRQSLGQGPEFLIYFQGTGAADDSGLPNDRFFAVRPEGSVSTLKIQRTERGDSAVYLCASSRIGRLSYNEQFFGPGTRLTVL.

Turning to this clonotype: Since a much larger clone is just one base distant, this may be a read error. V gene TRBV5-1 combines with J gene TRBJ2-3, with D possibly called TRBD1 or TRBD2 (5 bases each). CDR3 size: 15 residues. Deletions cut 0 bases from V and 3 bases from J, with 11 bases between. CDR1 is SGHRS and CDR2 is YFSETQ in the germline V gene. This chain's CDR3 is CASSLGQRATDTQYF. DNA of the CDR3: TGCGCCAGCAGCTTGGGACAGAGGGCAACAGATACGCAGTATTTT.

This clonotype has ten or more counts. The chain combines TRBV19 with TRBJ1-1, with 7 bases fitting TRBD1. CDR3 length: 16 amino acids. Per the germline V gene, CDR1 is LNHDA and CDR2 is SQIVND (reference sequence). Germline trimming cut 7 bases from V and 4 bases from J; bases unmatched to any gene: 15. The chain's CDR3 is CASTLLSTGHATEAFF. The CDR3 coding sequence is TGTGCCAGTACCCTACTTTCGACAGGGCATGCCACTGAAGCTTTCTTT.

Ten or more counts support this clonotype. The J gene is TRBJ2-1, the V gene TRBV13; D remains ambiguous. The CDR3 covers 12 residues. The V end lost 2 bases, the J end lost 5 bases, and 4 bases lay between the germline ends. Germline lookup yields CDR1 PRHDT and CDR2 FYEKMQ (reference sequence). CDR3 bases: TGTGCCAGCAGCTTAAAAAACAATGAGCAGTTCTTC. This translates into CASSLKNNEQFF.

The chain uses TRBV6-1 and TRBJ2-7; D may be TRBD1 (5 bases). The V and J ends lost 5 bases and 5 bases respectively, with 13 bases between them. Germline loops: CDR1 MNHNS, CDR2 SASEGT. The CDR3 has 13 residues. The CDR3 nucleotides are TGTGCCAGCAGTTACTCAATACAGGACGAGCAGTACGTC. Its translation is CASSYSIQDEQYV.

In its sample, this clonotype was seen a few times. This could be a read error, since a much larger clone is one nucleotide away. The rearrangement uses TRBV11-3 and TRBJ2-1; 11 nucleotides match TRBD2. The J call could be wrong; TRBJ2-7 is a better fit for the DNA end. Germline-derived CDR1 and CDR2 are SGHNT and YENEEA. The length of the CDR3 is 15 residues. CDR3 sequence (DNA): TGTGCCAGCAGCTCAATAGCGGGAGGGCGGAATGAGCAGTACTTC. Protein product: CASSSIAGGRNEQYF.